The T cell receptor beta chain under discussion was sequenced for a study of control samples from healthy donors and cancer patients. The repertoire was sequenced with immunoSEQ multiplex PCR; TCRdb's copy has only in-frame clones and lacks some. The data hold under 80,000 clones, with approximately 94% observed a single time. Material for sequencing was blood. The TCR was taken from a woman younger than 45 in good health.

CDR3 loop: CASSLARGGVNEKLFF. The CDR3 DNA is TGTGCCAGCAGCTTGGCCCGGGGGGGAGTTAATGAAAAACTGTTTTTT. The chain recombines TRBV5-4 with TRBJ1-4; possible D gene TRBD1, 5 bases. Trimming left V 0 bases short and J 4 bases short, with 13 bases between. This CDR3 contains 16 residues. The germline gives CDR1 SGHNT, CDR2 YYREEE (reference sequence).